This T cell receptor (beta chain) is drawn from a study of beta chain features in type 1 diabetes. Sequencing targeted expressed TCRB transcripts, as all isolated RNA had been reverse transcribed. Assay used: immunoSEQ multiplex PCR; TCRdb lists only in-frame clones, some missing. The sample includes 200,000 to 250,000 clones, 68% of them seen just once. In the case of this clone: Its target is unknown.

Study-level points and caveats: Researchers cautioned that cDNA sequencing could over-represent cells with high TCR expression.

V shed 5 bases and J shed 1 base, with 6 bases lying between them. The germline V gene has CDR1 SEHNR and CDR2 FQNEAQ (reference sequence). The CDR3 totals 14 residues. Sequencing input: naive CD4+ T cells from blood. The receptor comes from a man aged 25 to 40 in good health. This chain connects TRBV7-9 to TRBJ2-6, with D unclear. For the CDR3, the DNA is TGTGCCAGCAGCCCCTGGTCTGGGGCCAACGTCCTGACTTTC. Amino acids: CASSPWSGANVLTF.